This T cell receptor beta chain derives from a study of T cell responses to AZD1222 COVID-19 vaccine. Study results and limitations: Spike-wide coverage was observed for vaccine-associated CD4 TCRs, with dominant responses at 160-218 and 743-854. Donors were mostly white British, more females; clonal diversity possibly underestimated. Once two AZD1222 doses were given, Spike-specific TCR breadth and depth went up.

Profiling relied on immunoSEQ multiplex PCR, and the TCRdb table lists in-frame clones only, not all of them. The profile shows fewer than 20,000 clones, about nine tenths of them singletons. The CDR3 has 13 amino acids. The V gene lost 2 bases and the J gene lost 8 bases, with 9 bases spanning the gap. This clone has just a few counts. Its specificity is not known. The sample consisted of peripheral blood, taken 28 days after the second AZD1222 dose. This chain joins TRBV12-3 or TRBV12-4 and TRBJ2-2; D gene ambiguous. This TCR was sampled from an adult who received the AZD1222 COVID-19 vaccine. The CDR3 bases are TGTGCCAGCAGTTTATCTGCCCGAGGGGAGCTGTTTTTT. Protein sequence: CASSLSARGELFF.